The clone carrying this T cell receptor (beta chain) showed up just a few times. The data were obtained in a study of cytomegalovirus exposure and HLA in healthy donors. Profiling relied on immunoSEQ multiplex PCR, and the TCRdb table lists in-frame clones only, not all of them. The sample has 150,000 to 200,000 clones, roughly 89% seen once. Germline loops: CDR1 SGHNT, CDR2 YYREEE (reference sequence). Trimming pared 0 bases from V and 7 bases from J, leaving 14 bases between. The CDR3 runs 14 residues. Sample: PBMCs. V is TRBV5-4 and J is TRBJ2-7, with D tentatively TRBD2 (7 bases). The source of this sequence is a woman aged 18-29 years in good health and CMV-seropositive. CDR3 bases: TGTGCCAGCAGCTTGGCGACAGGACTAGAGGAGCAGTACTTC. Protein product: CASSLATGLEEQYF.